Listed here are 14 T cell receptor beta chains from one sample, sequenced in a study of blood T cell repertoires in COVID-19. Libraries were prepared by immunoSEQ multiplex PCR; TCRdb keeps only in-frame clonotypes and omits some of them. The table has 100,000 to 120,000 clones, 85% to 90% seen once. Source material: peripheral blood. All receptors come from a woman in her forties or fifties with acute or convalescent COVID-19.

The V and J genes are TRBV10-1 and TRBJ1-1; weak D call: TRBD1 (6 bases). CDR1 and CDR2 from the germline V gene are WNHNN and SYGVQD (reference sequence). V was clipped by 3 bases and J by 8 bases, with 22 bases between them. The CDR3 runs 16 residues. This CDR3 reads CASSERIGQSRGEAFF. CDR3 in DNA: TGCGCCAGCAGTGAACGGATCGGACAGTCCAGAGGAGAAGCTTTCTTT.

This clone was found once. The chain employs TRBV27 and TRBJ1-3; a possible D gene is TRBD1 (6 bases). With 1 base removed from V and 0 bases from J, the gap between germline ends came to 19 bases. Germline V gene sequence: CDR1 MNHEY, CDR2 SMNVEV (reference sequence). CDR3 length: 19 amino acids. The CDR3 is CASSLCISIGDNSGNTIYF. In nucleotides, the CDR3 is TGTGCCAGCAGTTTATGTATAAGTATAGGGGACAACTCTGGAAACACCATATATTTT.

This chain connects TRBV11-2 to TRBJ2-1; 8 bases align to TRBD2. Germline CDR1 is SGHAT and CDR2 is FQNNGV. Germline trimming cut 4 bases from V and 7 bases from J; bases unmatched to any gene: 9. CDR3 length: 15 residues. CDR3 loop: CASSSGGASRNEQFF. The CDR3 region has the DNA TGTGCCAGCAGCTCCGGGGGGGCCTCTCGGAATGAGCAGTTCTTC.

For this clone: One end of the junction is discordant with germline, which a read error may explain. The rearrangement joins TRBV2 to TRBJ2-1; 7 bases fit TRBD1. Germline V gene sequence: CDR1 SNHLY, CDR2 FYNNEI. CDR3 length equals 11 residues. The CDR3 DNA sequence: TGTGCCAGCAGTGCGAACAGGGGATGGCTCTTC. As protein: CASSANRGWLF.

The sample holds a few counts of this clone. In DNA, the CDR3 is TGTGCCAGCACCCTGTATCAGGGGGCAGACTATGGCTACACCTTC. Amino acids: CASTLYQGADYGYTF. The chain has TRBV7-2 and TRBJ1-2; TRBD1 agrees at 8 bases. The CDR3 spans 15 residues. V lost 7 bases to trimming and J lost 3 bases; unmatched junction nucleotides: 10. Germline V gene sequence: CDR1 SGHTA, CDR2 FQGNSA.

The chain has TRBV4-3 and TRBJ1-2; TRBD1 is a possible D gene (5 bases). Between the trimmed V and J ends, which lost 0 bases and 4 bases, there was a span of 12 bases. The CDR3 has 15 residues. Looked up from germline, CDR1 is LGHNA and CDR2 is YSLEER. The CDR3 sequence: CASSQDPGGSYGYTF. The DNA for the CDR3 is TGCGCCAGCAGCCAAGATCCCGGGGGGAGCTATGGCTACACCTTC.

The J gene is TRBJ2-6, the V gene TRBV11-2, with unresolved D. Per germline, CDR1 SGHAT and CDR2 FQNNGV. The CDR3 is made up of 17 amino acids. V lost 0 bases, J lost 12 bases, and 21 bases lay in between. The CDR3 protein is CASSLEVGAPEIPVLTF. CDR3 DNA: TGTGCCAGCAGCTTAGAAGTGGGCGCCCCAGAGATCCCCGTCCTGACTTTC. The variable domain in full, with the rest retrieved from reference TRBV11-2 and TRBJ2-6, is EAGVAQSPRYKIIEKRQSVAFWCNPISGHATLYWYQQILGQGPKLLIQFQNNGVVDDSQLPKDRFSAERLKGVDSTLKIQPAKLEDSAVYLCASSLEVGAPEIPVLTFGAGSRLTVL.

The V call is TRBV4-1, the J call TRBJ2-5; 12 bases agree with TRBD2. This CDR3 is 18 amino acids long. V was clipped by 2 bases and J by 2 bases; unmatched bases: 9. Germline CDR1 is MGHRA and CDR2 is YSYEKL. The CDR3 here is CASSQRLAGAIYQETQYF. In nucleotides, the CDR3 is TGCGCCAGCAGCCAACGACTAGCGGGGGCTATATATCAAGAGACCCAGTACTTC.

The chain combines TRBV5-5 with TRBJ2-1; 14 bases match TRBD2. The ends lost 4 bases at V and 6 bases at J; junction bases unmatched: 12. The CDR3 totals 18 residues. Germline lookup yields CDR1 SGHKS and CDR2 YYEKEE (reference sequence). CDR3 amino acids: CASSPRTSGGLYINEQFF. CDR3 nucleotides: TGTGCCAGCAGCCCTCGGACTAGCGGGGGGCTATATATCAATGAGCAGTTCTTC. Complete variable domain (other parts from reference TRBV5-5 and TRBJ2-1): DAGVTQSPTHLIKTRGQQVTLRCSPISGHKSVSWYQQVLGQGPQFIFQYYEKEERGRGNFPDRFSARQFPNYSSELNVNALLLGDSALYLCASSPRTSGGLYINEQFFGPGTRLTVL.

CDR3 DNA: TGTGCCAGCAGCTACGGACTAGCGGCCTACAATGAGCAGTTCTTC. Its translation: CASSYGLAAYNEQFF. This rearrangement joins TRBV9 to TRBJ2-1, with TRBD2 matching 10 bases. This CDR3 comprises 15 residues. The germline gives CDR1 SGDLS, CDR2 YYNGEE. V was clipped by 4 bases and J by 2 bases; unmatched bases: 3. The full variable domain, its missing parts supplied by reference TRBV9 and TRBJ2-1, is DSGVTQTPKHLITATGQRVTLRCSPRSGDLSVYWYQQSLDQGLQFLIQYYNGEERAKGNILERFSAQQFPDLHSELNLSSLELGDSALYFCASSYGLAAYNEQFFGPGTRLTVL.

This chain connects TRBV5-3 to TRBJ1-1, with D perhaps matching TRBD1 (5 bases). TRBV5-3 is classed as an ORF, of uncertain function. The CDR3 contains 15 residues. V lost 4 bases and J 1 base, leaving 14 bases between the germline ends. CDR3 DNA sequence: TGTGCCAGAAGCAACGGACACTTCGGGAACACTGAAGCTTTCTTT. It codes for CARSNGHFGNTEAFF.

This clone was recorded only once. The chain joins TRBV19 to TRBJ2-1; 11 nucleotides line up with TRBD1. The germline V gene has CDR1 LNHDA and CDR2 SQIVND (reference sequence). With 6 bases clipped from V and 3 bases from J, the junction kept 7 bases outside the gene matches. The CDR3 is 16 residues long. The CDR3 DNA is TGTGCCAGTAGCCAGGACAGGGGGCTCCACTACAATGAGCAGTTCTTC. Encoded protein: CASSQDRGLHYNEQFF.

This clone was recorded a few times. J is TRBJ1-1 and V is TRBV19; D is ambiguous. The CDR3 contains 13 residues. Germline V gene data show CDR1 as LNHDA and CDR2 as SQIVND (reference sequence). V lost 3 bases, J lost 3 bases, and 8 bases lay in between. The CDR3 DNA sequence: TGTGCCAGTAGTATTAGAATCGACACTGAAGCTTTCTTT. This encodes CASSIRIDTEAFF. Complete variable domain (other parts from reference TRBV19 and TRBJ1-1): DGGITQSPKYLFRKEGQNVTLSCEQNLNHDAMYWYRQDPGQGLRLIYYSQIVNDFQKGDIAEGYSVSREKKESFPLTVTSAQKNPTAFYLCASSIRIDTEAFFGQGTRLTVV.

The chain links TRBV9 to TRBJ2-1; possible D gene TRBD2, 6 bases. The CDR3 consists of 11 residues. Trimming removed 3 bases from V and 8 bases from J, with 6 bases in between. Germline lookup yields CDR1 SGDLS and CDR2 YYNGEE. In nucleotides, the CDR3 is TGTGCCAGCAGCGCGGGGGATGAGCAGTTCTTC. Its protein is CASSAGDEQFF.